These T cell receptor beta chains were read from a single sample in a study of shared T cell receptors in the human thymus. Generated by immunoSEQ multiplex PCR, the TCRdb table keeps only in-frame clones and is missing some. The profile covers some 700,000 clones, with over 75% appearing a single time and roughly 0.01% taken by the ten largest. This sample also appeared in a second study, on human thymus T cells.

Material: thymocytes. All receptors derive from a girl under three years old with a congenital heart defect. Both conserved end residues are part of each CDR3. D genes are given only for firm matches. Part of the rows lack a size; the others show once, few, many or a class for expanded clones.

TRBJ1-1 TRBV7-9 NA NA CASSPGGVTEAFF TGTGCCAGCAGCCCCGGAGGGGTTACTGAAGCTTTCTTT
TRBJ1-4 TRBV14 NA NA CASSLSADRPDNEKLFF TGTGCCAGCAGTCTATCCGCCGACAGGCCCGATAATGAAAAACTGTTTTTT
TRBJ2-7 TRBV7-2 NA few CASSSTPLDGASSYEQYF TGTGCCAGCAGCTCAACTCCCTTAGACGGAGCAAGCTCCTACGAGCAGTACTTC
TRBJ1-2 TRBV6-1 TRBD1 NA CASSEEGAYSYGYTF TGTGCCAGCAGTGAAGAGGGGGCCTACTCCTATGGCTACACCTTC
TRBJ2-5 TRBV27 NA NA CASKGGLEIQETQYF TGTGCCAGCAAAGGGGGTTTGGAGATCCAAGAGACCCAGTACTTC
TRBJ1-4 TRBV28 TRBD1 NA CASSWNRGKEKLFF TGTGCCAGCAGTTGGAACAGGGGAAAGGAAAAACTGTTTTTT
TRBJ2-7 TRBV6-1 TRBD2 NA CASSPSGGEQYF TGTGCCAGCAGTCCAAGCGGGGGAGAGCAGTACTTC
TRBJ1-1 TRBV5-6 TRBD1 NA CASSLTKGQGHVTEAFF TGTGCCAGCAGCTTAACAAAGGGACAGGGGCACGTCACTGAAGCTTTCTTT
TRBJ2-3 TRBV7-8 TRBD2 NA CASSGTSGPDTQYF TGTGCCAGCAGCGGGACTAGCGGTCCAGATACGCAGTATTTT
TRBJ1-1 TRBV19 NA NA CASRWTHFTEAFF TGTGCCAGTAGATGGACTCACTTCACTGAAGCTTTCTTT
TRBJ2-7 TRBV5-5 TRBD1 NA CASSIKSRDRANEQYF TGTGCCAGCAGCATAAAAAGCCGGGACAGGGCGAACGAGCAGTACTTC
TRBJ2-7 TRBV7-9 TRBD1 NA CASSLRQGYYEQYF TGTGCCAGCAGCCTCCGACAGGGTTACTACGAGCAGTACTTC
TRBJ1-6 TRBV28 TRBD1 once CATLDRGFHTGPLHF TGTGCCACCTTGGACAGGGGGTTCCATACGGGCCCCCTCCACTTT
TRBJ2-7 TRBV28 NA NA CASSQDSRFYEQYF TGTGCCAGCAGTCAGGACAGCCGCTTCTACGAGCAGTACTTC
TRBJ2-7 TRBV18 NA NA CASSPAGPRTLGEQYF TGTGCCAGCTCACCGGCGGGCCCCCGGACTTTGGGCGAGCAGTACTTC